This T cell receptor beta chain was documented in a study of cytomegalovirus exposure and HLA in healthy donors. The study ran its PCR with 60 Vbeta and 13 Jbeta primers. Assay: immunoSEQ multiplex PCR; the TCRdb copy retains only in-frame clones and omits some. The data hold about 90,000 clones, with 65% to 75% observed a single time. The CDR3 contains 13 residues. Germline V lookup: CDR1 SSHAT, CDR2 FNYEAQ (reference sequence). Broader study findings: By a later analysis, the bulk of CMV-associated TCR beta chains appeared HLA-restricted.

On this clone: Its matching antigen is unknown. Its ends do not fully match the called genes, so a read error is possible.

Sequencing was carried out using PBMCs. This chain connects TRBV7-7 to TRBJ2-7; 8 positions match TRBD1. The sequence was obtained from a man younger than 45 in good health and CMV-seronegative. The CDR3 is CASSSDRGAEQYF. The CDR3 DNA sequence: TGTGCTAGCAGCTCTGACAGGGGAGCCGAGCAGTACTTC.